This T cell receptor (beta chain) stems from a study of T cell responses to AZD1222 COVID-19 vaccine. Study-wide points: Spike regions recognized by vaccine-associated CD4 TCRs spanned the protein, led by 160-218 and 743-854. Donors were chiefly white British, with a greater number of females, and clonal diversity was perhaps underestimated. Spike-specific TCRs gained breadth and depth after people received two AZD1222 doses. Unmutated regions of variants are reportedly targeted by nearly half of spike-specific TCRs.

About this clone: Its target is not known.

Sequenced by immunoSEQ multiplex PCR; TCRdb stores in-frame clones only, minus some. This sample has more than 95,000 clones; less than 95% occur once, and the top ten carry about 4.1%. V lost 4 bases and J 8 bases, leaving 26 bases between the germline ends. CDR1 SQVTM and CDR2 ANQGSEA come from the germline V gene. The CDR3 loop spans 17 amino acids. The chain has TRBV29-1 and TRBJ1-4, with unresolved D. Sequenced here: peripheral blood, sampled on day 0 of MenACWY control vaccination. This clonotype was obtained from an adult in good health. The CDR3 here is CSVATMAEAGSREKLFF. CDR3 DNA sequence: TGCAGCGTTGCCACCATGGCGGAGGCGGGGTCAAGGGAAAAACTGTTTTTT.